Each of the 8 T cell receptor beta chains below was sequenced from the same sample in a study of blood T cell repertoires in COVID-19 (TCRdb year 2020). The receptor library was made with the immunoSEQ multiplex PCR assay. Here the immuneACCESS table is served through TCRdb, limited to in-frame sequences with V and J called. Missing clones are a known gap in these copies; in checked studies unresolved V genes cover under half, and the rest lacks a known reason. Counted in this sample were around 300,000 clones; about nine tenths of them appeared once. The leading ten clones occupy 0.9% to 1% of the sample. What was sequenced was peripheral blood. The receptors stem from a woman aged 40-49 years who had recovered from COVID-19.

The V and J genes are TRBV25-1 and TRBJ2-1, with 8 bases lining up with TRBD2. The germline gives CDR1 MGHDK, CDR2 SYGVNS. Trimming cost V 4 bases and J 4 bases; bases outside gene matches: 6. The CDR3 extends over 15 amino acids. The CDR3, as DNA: TGTGCCAGCAGTGGAGAGGGACTAGGGTACAATGAGCAGTTCTTC. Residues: CASSGEGLGYNEQFF.

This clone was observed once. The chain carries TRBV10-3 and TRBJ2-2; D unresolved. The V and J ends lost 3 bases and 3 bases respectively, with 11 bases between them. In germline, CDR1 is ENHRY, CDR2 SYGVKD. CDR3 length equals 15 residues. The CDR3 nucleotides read TGTGCCATCAGTGAAGGTAGCCCCGACACCGGGGAGCTGTTTTTT. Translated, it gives CAISEGSPDTGELFF.

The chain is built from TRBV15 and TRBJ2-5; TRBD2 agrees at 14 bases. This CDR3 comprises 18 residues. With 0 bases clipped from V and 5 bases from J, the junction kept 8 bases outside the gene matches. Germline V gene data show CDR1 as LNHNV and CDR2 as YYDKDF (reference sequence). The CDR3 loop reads CATSRDLGTSGRLETQYF. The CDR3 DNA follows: TGTGCCACCAGCAGAGATTTGGGGACTAGCGGGAGATTGGAGACCCAGTACTTC.

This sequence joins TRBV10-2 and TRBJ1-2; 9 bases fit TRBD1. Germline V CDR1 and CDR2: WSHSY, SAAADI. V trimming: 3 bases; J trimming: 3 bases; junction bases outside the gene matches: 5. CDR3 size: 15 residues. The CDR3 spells CASSDPTGGDYGYTF. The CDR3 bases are TGCGCCAGCAGTGACCCGACAGGGGGGGACTATGGCTACACCTTC.

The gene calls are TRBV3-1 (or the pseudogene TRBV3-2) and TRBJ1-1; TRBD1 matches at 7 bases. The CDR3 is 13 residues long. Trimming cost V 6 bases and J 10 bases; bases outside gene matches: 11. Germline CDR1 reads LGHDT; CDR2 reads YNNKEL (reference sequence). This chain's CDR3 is CASSFQQGRGAFF. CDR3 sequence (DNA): TGTGCCAGCAGTTTCCAACAGGGGCGCGGAGCTTTCTTT.

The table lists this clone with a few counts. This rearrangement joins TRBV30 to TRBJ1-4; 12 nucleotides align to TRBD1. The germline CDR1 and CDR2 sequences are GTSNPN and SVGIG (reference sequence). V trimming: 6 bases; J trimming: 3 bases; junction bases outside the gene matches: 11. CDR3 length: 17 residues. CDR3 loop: CACGLEGQGAANEKLFF. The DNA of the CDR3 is TGTGCCTGCGGACTGGAGGGACAGGGGGCGGCTAATGAAAAACTGTTTTTT.

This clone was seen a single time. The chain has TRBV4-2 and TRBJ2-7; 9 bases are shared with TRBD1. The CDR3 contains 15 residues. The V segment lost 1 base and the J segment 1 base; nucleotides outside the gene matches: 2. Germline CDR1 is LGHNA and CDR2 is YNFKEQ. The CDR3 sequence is CASSQAGQGSYEQYF. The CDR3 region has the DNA TGTGCCAGCAGCCAAGCGGGACAGGGATCCTACGAGCAGTACTTC.

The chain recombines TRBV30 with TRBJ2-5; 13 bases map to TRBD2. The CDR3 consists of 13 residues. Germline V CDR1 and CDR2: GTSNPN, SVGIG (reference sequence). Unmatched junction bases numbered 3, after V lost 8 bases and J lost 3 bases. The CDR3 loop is CAGGLAGKETQYF. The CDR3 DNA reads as TGTGCCGGGGGACTAGCGGGAAAAGAGACCCAGTACTTC.